The TCR beta chain described here comes from a study of vaccination effects on CD4 cells after COVID-19. With the ViraFEST assay, the study expanded antigen-specific CD4+ T cells using viral peptide pools, then sequenced them. A roughly 10-day culture period preceded the isolation of CD4+ T cells. Having tested negative for nucleocapsid antibodies, the vaccine recipients showed no prior SARS-CoV-2 infection. IL-2 medium was substituted for half the medium on days 3 and 7. A remark on this clone: The antigen is unknown.

This CDR3 contains 14 residues. V shed 4 bases and J shed 1 base, with 10 bases lying between them. Looked up from germline, CDR1 is SGHRS and CDR2 is YFSETQ. The protocol was immunoSEQ multiplex PCR, while the TCRdb copy is restricted to in-frame clones and leaves out a portion. The repertoire holds 20,000 or so clones, with approximately 70% as singletons. This receptor was obtained from a human donor who received a COVID-19 vaccine. The specimen comprised CD4+ T cells from PBMCs cultured with HCoV-229E spike peptides, sampled before COVID-19 vaccination. The rearrangement joins TRBV5-1 to TRBJ2-3; tentative D call: TRBD1 (6 bases). The CDR3 spells CASSTGQRTDTQYF. The CDR3 coding sequence is TGCGCCAGCAGCACGGGACAACGCACAGATACGCAGTATTTT.